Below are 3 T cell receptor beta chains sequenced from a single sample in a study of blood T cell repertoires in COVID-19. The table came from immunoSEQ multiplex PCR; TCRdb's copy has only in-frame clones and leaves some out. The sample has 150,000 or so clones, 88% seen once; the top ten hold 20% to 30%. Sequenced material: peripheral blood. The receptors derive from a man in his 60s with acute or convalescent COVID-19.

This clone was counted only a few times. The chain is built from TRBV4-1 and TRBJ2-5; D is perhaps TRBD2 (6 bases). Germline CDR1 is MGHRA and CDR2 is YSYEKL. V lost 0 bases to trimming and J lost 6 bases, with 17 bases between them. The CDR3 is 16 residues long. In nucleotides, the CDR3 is TGCGCCAGCAGCCAAGATCCGGGGTCGGGGGAGAAGACCCAGTACTTC. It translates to CASSQDPGSGEKTQYF.

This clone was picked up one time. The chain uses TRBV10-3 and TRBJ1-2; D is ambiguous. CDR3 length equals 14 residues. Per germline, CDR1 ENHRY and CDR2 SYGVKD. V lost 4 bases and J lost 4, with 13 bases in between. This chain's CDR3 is CAISGEGGSYGYTF. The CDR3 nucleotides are TGTGCCATCAGTGGTGAGGGCGGGTCCTATGGCTACACCTTC.

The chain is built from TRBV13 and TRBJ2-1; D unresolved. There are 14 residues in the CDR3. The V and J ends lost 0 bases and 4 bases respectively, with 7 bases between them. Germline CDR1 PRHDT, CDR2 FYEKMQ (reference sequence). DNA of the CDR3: TGTGCCAGCAGCTTAGGGTCGCGGTACAATGAGCAGTTCTTC. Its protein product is CASSLGSRYNEQFF.